This T cell receptor beta chain was sequenced during a study of blood T cell repertoires in COVID-19. For the study at large: Samples taken during acute and convalescent COVID-19 were collected in the United States, Italy and Spain. From T cells, B-cell-depleted T cells, or PBMCs came the material, which was cDNA or gDNA.

Per the authors' pipeline: Amplification of reference gene primers provided the estimated nucleated cell counts. The repertoire was sequenced with immunoSEQ multiplex PCR; TCRdb's copy has only in-frame clones and lacks some. The DNA was the basis for D and trimming; V, J and clone size are from that table. This table has roughly 250,000 clones, around 80% appearing once. Unmatched junction bases numbered 4, after V lost 5 bases and J lost 5 bases. The germline V gene has CDR1 SNHLY and CDR2 FYNNEI. CDR3 length: 13 amino acids. In this sample, this clone turned up many times. This TCR derives from a man aged 40-50 years with active or convalescent COVID-19. Sample: peripheral blood. The rearrangement uses TRBV2 and TRBJ1-1, with 8 bases aligning to TRBD1. CDR3 nucleotide sequence: TGTGCCAGCAGTTCACAGGGGGGGACTGAAGCTTTCTTT. This encodes CASSSQGGTEAFF.